The source of this TCR beta chain is a study of CD8 T cells in Susac syndrome. Looked up from germline, CDR1 is SGHAT and CDR2 is FQNNGV. The CDR3 runs to 16 residues. Unmatched junction bases numbered 11, after V lost 7 bases and J lost 4 bases. RNA in amounts of 0.5 to 1 ug was reverse transcribed with random hexamers. An immunoSEQ multiplex PCR generated amplified TCR beta CDR3 products spanning 54 Vbeta and 13 Jbeta. TCRdb fed the immunoSEQ multiplex PCR reads into MiXCR, producing one record per CDR3 protein. This table holds roughly 250,000 distinct CDR3 sequences, less than 96% found once. Blood CD8+ and CD4+ T cells underwent high-throughput TCR beta sequencing.

Sequencing was carried out using CD4+ T cells from PBMCs. V and J are TRBV11-2 and TRBJ2-1; TRBD2 matches at 9 bases. This receptor was identified in a human donor with Susac syndrome. The CDR3 coding sequence is TGTGCCAGCAATCTGCTTGTCCTAGCGGGATACAATGAGCAGTTCTTC. It translates to CASNLLVLAGYNEQFF.